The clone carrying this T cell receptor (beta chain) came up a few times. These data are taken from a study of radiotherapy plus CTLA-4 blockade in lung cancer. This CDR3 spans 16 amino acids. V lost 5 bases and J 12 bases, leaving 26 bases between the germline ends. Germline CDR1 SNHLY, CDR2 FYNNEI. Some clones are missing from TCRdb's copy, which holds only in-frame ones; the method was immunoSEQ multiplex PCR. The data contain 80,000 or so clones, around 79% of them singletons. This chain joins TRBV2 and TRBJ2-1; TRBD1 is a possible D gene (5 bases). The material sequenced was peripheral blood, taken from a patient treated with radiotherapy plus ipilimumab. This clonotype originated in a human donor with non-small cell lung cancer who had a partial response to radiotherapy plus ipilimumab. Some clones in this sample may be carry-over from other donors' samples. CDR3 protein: CASSYYAGPNPGWQFF. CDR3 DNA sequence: TGTGCCAGCAGTTACTACGCCGGGCCAAATCCAGGGTGGCAGTTCTTC.